This T cell receptor beta chain came from a study of beta chain features in type 1 diabetes. This clone showed up just a few times. Antigen: not known. CDR3 length: 14 residues. V lost 6 bases to trimming and J lost 8 bases; unmatched junction nucleotides: 10. Germline V gene data show CDR1 as SNHLY and CDR2 as FYNNEI. General study points: Type 1 diabetes patients showed fewer insertions and more deletions at VDJ junctions. Resolution of whether HLA type affects TCRB rearrangement was not achieved here.

Every bit of the isolated RNA underwent reverse transcription, so sequencing read expressed TCRB transcripts. Measured with immunoSEQ multiplex PCR; TCRdb has only the in-frame clones, and not every one. The sample gives roughly 500,000 clones, roughly 10% of which show up once; more than 0.045% is in the top ten. This clonotype originated in a young woman in good health. This chain links TRBV2 with TRBJ1-5; 7 bases are shared with TRBD1. Material for sequencing was naive CD4+ T cells from blood. For the CDR3, the DNA is TGTGCCAGCAGGTCCCTTCCTCAGGGGGAGCCCCAGCATTTT. Translating it yields CASRSLPQGEPQHF.